The clone carrying this TCR beta chain was counted a few times. CD8+ and CD4+ blood T cells underwent TCR beta sequencing. These data originate in a study of CD8 T cells in Susac syndrome. After extraction with the RNeasy kit, about 0.5 to 1 ug of the RNA was reverse transcribed using random hexamers. A single record per CDR3 protein comes from TCRdb applying MiXCR to the immunoSEQ multiplex PCR reads. Of around 280,000 distinct CDR3 sequences listed, approximately 84% are singletons. The V gene lost 5 bases and the J gene lost 3 bases, with 14 bases spanning the gap. CDR3 length: 15 amino acids. The germline V gene encodes CDR1 SEHNR and CDR2 FQNEAQ (reference sequence).

Sample: CD8+ T cells from PBMCs. The clonotype comes from a human donor with multiple sclerosis. The chain has TRBV7-9 and TRBJ1-5; tentative D call: TRBD1 (6 bases). The CDR3, as DNA: TGTGCCAGCAGCCCGGACAGTTATATCAATCAGCCCCAGCATTTT. Residues: CASSPDSYINQPQHF.